Listed here are 4 T cell receptor beta chains from one sample, sequenced in a study of T cell responses to AZD1222 COVID-19 vaccine. Data came from immunoSEQ multiplex PCR; TCRdb stores just in-frame clones and leaves some out. The sample records about 110,000 clones, 80% to 90% being singletons. The sequencing used peripheral blood, collected 28 days after the second AZD1222 dose. The receptors originated from an adult who received the AZD1222 COVID-19 vaccine.

This clone has a single count. This chain connects TRBV5-6 to TRBJ1-6; D gene unclear. CDR1 and CDR2 from the germline V gene are SGHDT and YYEEEE. Trimming took off 0 bases at V and 9 bases at J, with 10 bases between the two ends. This CDR3 has 14 residues. DNA for the CDR3: TGTGCCAGCAGCTTGGAGCCTAGAAGTTCACCCCTCCACTTT. As protein: CASSLEPRSSPLHF.

The rearrangement joins TRBV6-5 to TRBJ2-7, with D unresolved. This CDR3 region has 12 residues. Germline V gene data show CDR1 as MNHEY and CDR2 as SVGAGI. V shed 6 bases and J shed 12 bases, with 18 bases lying between them. Here the CDR3 DNA reads TGTGCCAGCAGGCACGGGTCCCCGGTGGCGTACTTC. It is translated as CASRHGSPVAYF.

This clone turned up a few times. The V and J genes are TRBV19 and TRBJ2-7, with TRBD2 as a possible D gene (5 bases). This CDR3 has 13 residues. Germline loops: CDR1 LNHDA, CDR2 SQIVND (reference sequence). The germline V and J ends were trimmed by 4 bases and 3 bases, with 10 bases remaining between them. The CDR3 is CASSTGSIYEQYF. The CDR3 bases are TGTGCCAGTAGTACTGGGAGTATCTACGAGCAGTACTTC.

A single count supports this clone. The chain employs TRBV18 and TRBJ2-3; D may be TRBD2 (6 bases). V was shortened by 7 bases and J by 2 bases, with 16 bases between the two germline ends. CDR1 is KGHSH, CDR2 LQKENI, per germline. CDR3 length equals 15 residues. The CDR3 coding sequence is TGTGCCAGCTGCAGGGAGGAGGCCTCCACAGATACGCAGTATTTT. Protein: CASCREEASTDTQYF.